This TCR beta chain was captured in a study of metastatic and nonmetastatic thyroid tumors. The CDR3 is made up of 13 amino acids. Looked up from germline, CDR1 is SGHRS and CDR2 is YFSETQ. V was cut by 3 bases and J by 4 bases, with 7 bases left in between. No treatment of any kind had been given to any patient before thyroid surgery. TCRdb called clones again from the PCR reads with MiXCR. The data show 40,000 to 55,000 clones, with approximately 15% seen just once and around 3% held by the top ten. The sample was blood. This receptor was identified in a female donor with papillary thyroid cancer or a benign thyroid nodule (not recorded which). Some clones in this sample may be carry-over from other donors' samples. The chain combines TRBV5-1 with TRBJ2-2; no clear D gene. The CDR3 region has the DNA TGCGCCAGCAGCTACTCCCCCACCGGGGAGCTGTTTTTT. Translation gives CASSYSPTGELFF.